This section outlines one T cell receptor (beta chain) sequence together with its context. The sample originates from a study of OX40 agonist ivuxolimab in advanced cancers. In the study overall: The drug used for patients, ivuxolimab, was an agonistic anti-OX40 (CD134) antibody.

Drawing of blood for sampling happened at baseline, at cycle 4 day 1, and at cycle 7 day 1. J was trimmed by 10 bases and V by 9 bases; bases with no gene match: 8. The germline gives CDR1 MNHNS, CDR2 SASEGT. This CDR3 is 13 amino acids long. Using immunoSEQ multiplex PCR, the repertoire was profiled, and TCRdb retains in-frame clones only, with some absent. This table holds about 35,000 clones, about 76% found once. The chain combines TRBV6-1 with TRBJ1-6; 8 bases line up with TRBD1. This specimen was CD4+ or CD8+ T cells sorted from blood, taken in a trial of the OX40 agonist ivuxolimab. This clonotype originated in an adult with an advanced solid tumor such as melanoma, head and neck, liver or kidney cancer. CDR3 coding DNA: TGTGCCAGTGGGACAGGCTCAGTCTCACCCCTCCACTTT. Translation gives CASGTGSVSPLHF.